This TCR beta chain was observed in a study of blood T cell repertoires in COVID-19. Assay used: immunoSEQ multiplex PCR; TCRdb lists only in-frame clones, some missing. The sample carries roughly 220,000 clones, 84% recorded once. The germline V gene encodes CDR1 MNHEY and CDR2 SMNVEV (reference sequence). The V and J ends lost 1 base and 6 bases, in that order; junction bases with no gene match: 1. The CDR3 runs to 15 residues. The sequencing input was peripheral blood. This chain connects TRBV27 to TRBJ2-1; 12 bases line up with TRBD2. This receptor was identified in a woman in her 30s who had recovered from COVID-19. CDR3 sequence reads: CASSLLGLAGNEQFF. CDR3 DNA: TGTGCCAGCAGTTTATTGGGACTAGCGGGCAATGAGCAGTTCTTC.